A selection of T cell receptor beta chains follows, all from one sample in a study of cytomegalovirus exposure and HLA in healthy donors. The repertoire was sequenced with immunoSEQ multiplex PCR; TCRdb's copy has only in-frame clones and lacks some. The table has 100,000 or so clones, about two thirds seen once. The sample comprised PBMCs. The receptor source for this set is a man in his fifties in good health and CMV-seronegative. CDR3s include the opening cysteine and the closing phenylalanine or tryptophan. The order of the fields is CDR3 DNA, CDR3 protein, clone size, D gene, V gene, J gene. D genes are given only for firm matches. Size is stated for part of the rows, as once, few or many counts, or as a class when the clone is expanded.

DNA: TGCGCCAGCAGCCCCCGGGACAGGGGGAGAAGAGGCCATGGCTACACCTTC
CDR3: CASSPRDRGRRGHGYTF
size: NA
D: TRBD1
V: TRBV5-1
J: TRBJ1-2

DNA: TGCGCCAGCAGCACCCGGACTAGCGGGGGCCCCGGGGAGCTGTTTTTT
CDR3: CASSTRTSGGPGELFF
size: NA
D: TRBD2
V: TRBV5-1
J: TRBJ2-2

DNA: TGTGCCAGCAGCCACGACCCCCTAGCGGGAGATAAGAATGAGCAGTTCTTC
CDR3: CASSHDPLAGDKNEQFF
size: NA
D: TRBD2
V: TRBV14
J: TRBJ2-1

DNA: TGTGCCACCACAAAACCCGACAGGGGTTATTTGGGGGCTTTCTTT
CDR3: CATTKPDRGYLGAFF
size: few
D: TRBD1
V: TRBV6-1
J: TRBJ1-1

DNA: TGTGCCAGCAGCTTTAAGGGGCCTGAAGCTTTCTTT
CDR3: CASSFKGPEAFF
size: once
D: NA
V: TRBV7-9
J: TRBJ1-1

DNA: TGCAGCGTTGAAGCGGGGTTCTTC
CDR3: CSVEAGFF
size: NA
D: NA
V: TRBV29-1
J: TRBJ2-1

DNA: TGTGCCAGCAGCCCCTCGGACTGGCAAGATACGCAGTATTTT
CDR3: CASSPSDWQDTQYF
size: few
D: NA
V: TRBV7-9
J: TRBJ2-3

DNA: TGCGCCAGCAGCTTGGGACAGCCGAACACTGAAGCTTTCTTT
CDR3: CASSLGQPNTEAFF
size: NA
D: NA
V: TRBV5-1
J: TRBJ1-1

DNA: TGTGCCAGCAGTTACGGACAGGGAAGGCAGCCCCAGCATTTT
CDR3: CASSYGQGRQPQHF
size: NA
D: TRBD1
V: TRBV6-5
J: TRBJ1-5

DNA: TGTGCCAGCAGCCTCACCGCTGGGACTAGCTTTTCCTACGAGCAGTACTTC
CDR3: CASSLTAGTSFSYEQYF
size: NA
D: TRBD2
V: TRBV7-2
J: TRBJ2-7

DNA: TGTGCCAGCAGCTATACTTATTCCGGGGAGCTGTTTTTT
CDR3: CASSYTYSGELFF
size: NA
D: NA
V: TRBV5-4
J: TRBJ2-2

DNA: TGTGCCAGCAGCTTAGAGCCTTACAGGGGGAACACTGAAGCTTTCTTT
CDR3: CASSLEPYRGNTEAFF
size: once
D: TRBD1
V: TRBV7-8
J: TRBJ1-1

DNA: TGTGCCAGCATGAGGGGGAACTCGGGAGAGCAGTTCTTC
CDR3: CASMRGNSGEQFF
size: few
D: NA
V: TRBV9
J: TRBJ2-1

DNA: TGTGCCAGTAGTCGGACTAGTTGGAGCTCCTACAATGAGCAGTTCTTC
CDR3: CASSRTSWSSYNEQFF
size: NA
D: TRBD2
V: TRBV19
J: TRBJ2-1

DNA: TGTGCCAGCAGTGGCGGGACAGGGCAGTACGAGCAGTACTTC
CDR3: CASSGGTGQYEQYF
size: NA
D: TRBD1
V: TRBV6-5
J: TRBJ2-7

DNA: TGTGCCAGCGAAGTAGGGACACTACTTAACACCGGGGAGCTGTTTTTT
CDR3: CASEVGTLLNTGELFF
size: few
D: NA
V: TRBV2
J: TRBJ2-2

DNA: TGTGCCAGCAGCTTAGTTCAGGGGGCGCGAGGCTACACCTTC
CDR3: CASSLVQGARGYTF
size: once
D: TRBD1
V: TRBV7-9
J: TRBJ1-2

DNA: TGTGCCAGCTCAGAACAGGAAAACACTGAAGCTTTCTTT
CDR3: CASSEQENTEAFF
size: NA
D: NA
V: TRBV18
J: TRBJ1-1

DNA: TGTGCCAGTAGTATAGGGGAAGGGGCCGGGGAGCTGTTTTTT
CDR3: CASSIGEGAGELFF
size: few
D: NA
V: TRBV19
J: TRBJ2-2

DNA: TGTGCCAGCAGCACGGCGACAGATAGTATAGGTGCTTTCTTT
CDR3: CASSTATDSIGAFF
size: few
D: NA
V: TRBV9
J: TRBJ1-1

DNA: TGTGCCAGCAGACCCGACAGAACGCGGTTGCCCCAGCATTTT
CDR3: CASRPDRTRLPQHF
size: NA
D: NA
V: TRBV6-6
J: TRBJ1-5

DNA: TGTGCCACCAGGAGCTCTGGAAACACCATATATTTT
CDR3: CATRSSGNTIYF
size: NA
D: NA
V: TRBV28
J: TRBJ1-3

DNA: TGTGCTAGCAGTCTGAGGGCGGGCACAGATACGCAGTATTTT
CDR3: CASSLRAGTDTQYF
size: NA
D: NA
V: TRBV7-7
J: TRBJ2-3

DNA: TGTGCCTGGAGGACCGGGACTAGCGGCGTATCCTACAATGAGCAGTTCTTC
CDR3: CAWRTGTSGVSYNEQFF
size: NA
D: TRBD2
V: TRBV30
J: TRBJ2-1

DNA: TGTGCCAGCAGTTACTCAGCTCAGCAGTTCTTC
CDR3: CASSYSAQQFF
size: NA
D: NA
V: TRBV6-5
J: TRBJ2-1

DNA: TGTGCCAGCAGCGTAGAAGCGGGGGATCAGTATTTT
CDR3: CASSVEAGDQYF
size: few
D: TRBD2
V: TRBV7-9
J: TRBJ2-3

DNA: TGCGCCAGCAGCCAAGATTATAGCGGGGGGGCCGGGTCCTACAATGAGCAGTTCTTC
CDR3: CASSQDYSGGAGSYNEQFF
size: NA
D: TRBD2
V: TRBV4-3
J: TRBJ2-1

DNA: TGCGCCAGCAGCCAAGATGTGGGGACAGGGGCTAGGGGAAACACCATATATTTT
CDR3: CASSQDVGTGARGNTIYF
size: NA
D: TRBD1
V: TRBV4-3
J: TRBJ1-3

DNA: TGTGCCAGCAGCGGACGGTGGGGGGAAGGAGGGTCACCCCTCCACTTT
CDR3: CASSGRWGEGGSPLHF
size: NA
D: NA
V: TRBV7-2
J: TRBJ1-6

DNA: TGTGCCACCAGCAGAGCGCCGCTAGCGGGAGTGGAGACCCAGTACTTC
CDR3: CATSRAPLAGVETQYF
size: NA
D: TRBD2
V: TRBV15
J: TRBJ2-5

DNA: TGCGCCAGCAGCCCGGGACAGGGGGCAACCGGCGGCTACACCTTC
CDR3: CASSPGQGATGGYTF
size: NA
D: TRBD1
V: TRBV5-1
J: TRBJ1-2

DNA: TGTGCCAGCACCACAGCCTACGAGCAGTACTTC
CDR3: CASTTAYEQYF
size: few
D: NA
V: TRBV2
J: TRBJ2-7

DNA: TGTGCCAGCAGTTCGGACAGGGGCTCTGGAAACACCATATATTTT
CDR3: CASSSDRGSGNTIYF
size: NA
D: TRBD1
V: TRBV27
J: TRBJ1-3

DNA: TGTGCCAGCAGTCGGACAGGGAGGGATCAGCCCCAGCATTTT
CDR3: CASSRTGRDQPQHF
size: NA
D: TRBD1
V: TRBV7-8
J: TRBJ1-5

DNA: TGTGCCAGCAGCATTGGAGCCCACGTTCTTCAGCCCCAGCATTTT
CDR3: CASSIGAHVLQPQHF
size: NA
D: NA
V: TRBV5-8
J: TRBJ1-5

DNA: TGTGCCAGCAGCCCTGGTCCCCCGCGCCCCACAGATACGCAGTATTTT
CDR3: CASSPGPPRPTDTQYF
size: NA
D: NA
V: TRBV5-6
J: TRBJ2-3

DNA: TGTGCCAGCAGTTTTTCGGGAAGCTCCTACGAGCAGTACTTC
CDR3: CASSFSGSSYEQYF
size: NA
D: NA
V: TRBV27
J: TRBJ2-7

DNA: TGTGCCAGCAGCCAAGAGGGAGGACGAGAGACCCAGTACTTC
CDR3: CASSQEGGRETQYF
size: NA
D: NA
V: TRBV4-2
J: TRBJ2-5

DNA: TGTGCCAGCAAACTTGGGGGACAGGGGAATTCCTACGAGCAGTGCTTC
CDR3: CASKLGGQGNSYEQCF
size: once
D: TRBD1
V: TRBV5-6
J: TRBJ2-7

DNA: TGTGCCAGCAGCTTGGGGGGAGGGGACTTCTACGAGCAGTACTTC
CDR3: CASSLGGGDFYEQYF
size: NA
D: TRBD2
V: TRBV11-2
J: TRBJ2-7